Shown below are 32 T cell receptor beta chains from a single sample sequenced in a study of cytomegalovirus exposure and HLA in healthy donors. Primers: 60 Vbeta forward and 13 Jbeta reverse. This table comes from immunoSEQ multiplex PCR, and its TCRdb copy is limited to in-frame clones, with some not included. Of some 130,000 clones listed, about 8.9% are singletons. Sequenced material: PBMCs. These receptors originate from a man over 45 in good health and CMV-seronegative.

The V gene is TRBV11-2, the J gene TRBJ2-7; TRBD2 is a possible D gene (5 bases). The germline V gene encodes CDR1 SGHAT and CDR2 FQNNGV. Trimming cost V 0 bases and J 12 bases, with 15 bases left between them. This CDR3 comprises 13 residues. CDR3 amino acids: CASSLERAEGWYF. CDR3 sequence (DNA): TGTGCCAGCAGCTTAGAGAGGGCAGAAGGCTGGTACTTC.

The chain carries TRBV7-8 and TRBJ2-5, with 7 bases identical to TRBD2. V shed 3 bases, J shed 5 bases, and the junction held 18 bases outside the gene matches. CDR1 is SGHVS, CDR2 FQNEAQ, per germline. The CDR3 is 18 amino acids. CDR3 region: CASSFSIGGGGMKETQYF. The CDR3 DNA follows: TGTGCCAGCAGCTTTTCGATTGGCGGGGGAGGGATGAAGGAGACCCAGTACTTC.

This clone was observed a handful of times. The CDR3 protein is CASQSVDTQYF. In nucleotides, the CDR3 is TGTGCCAGCCAAAGCGTCGATACGCAGTATTTT. V usage is TRBV21-1 and J usage is TRBJ2-3; the D call TRBD2 from the table was never checked on the DNA. TRBV21-1 has pseudogene status. This CDR3 has 11 residues.

The chain couples TRBV30 to TRBJ2-7; D ambiguous. V lost 4 bases and J lost 1, with 8 bases in between. The CDR3 consists of 12 residues. CDR1 GTSNPN and CDR2 SVGIG come from the germline V gene (reference sequence). In DNA, the CDR3 is TGTGCCTGGAACAACAGTTCCTACGAGCAGTACTTC. Translation: CAWNNSSYEQYF.

This clone was observed a handful of times. The chain employs TRBV2 and TRBJ1-5, with D tentatively TRBD1 (5 bases). This CDR3 spans 13 amino acids. With 4 bases removed from V and 1 base from J, the gap between germline ends came to 5 bases. Germline V gives CDR1 SNHLY, CDR2 FYNNEI. CDR3: CASSGQSNQPQHF. CDR3 DNA: TGTGCCAGCAGTGGACAGAGCAATCAGCCCCAGCATTTT. Variable domain in full (rest from reference TRBV2 and TRBJ1-5): EPEVTQTPSHQVTQMGQEVILRCVPISNHLYFYWYRQILGQKVEFLVSFYNNEISEKSEIFDDQFSVERPDGSNFTLKIRSTKLEDSAMYFCASSGQSNQPQHFGDGTRLSIL.

The chain couples TRBV7-9 to TRBJ2-3; D is ambiguous. Germline V gene lookup returns CDR1 SEHNR and CDR2 FQNEAQ (reference sequence). The CDR3 consists of 12 residues. V was clipped by 6 bases and J by 6 bases, with 10 bases between them. Here the CDR3 DNA reads TGTGCCAGCAGTTTGGTCGGGGATACGCAGTATTTT. The encoded protein is CASSLVGDTQYF. The variable domain in full, with the rest retrieved from reference TRBV7-9 and TRBJ2-3, is DTGVSQNPRHKITKRGQNVTFRCDPISEHNRLYWYRQTLGQGPEFLTYFQNEAQLEKSRLLSDRFSAERPKGSFSTLEIQRTEQGDSAMYLCASSLVGDTQYFGPGTRLTVL.

This clone was observed a few times. The chain couples TRBV30 to TRBJ2-7, with 7 bases lining up with TRBD1. Trimming removed 1 base from V and 2 bases from J; junction bases left unmatched: 2. This CDR3 contains 13 residues. CDR1 GTSNPN and CDR2 SVGIG come from the germline V gene (reference sequence). The DNA of the CDR3 is TGTGCCTGGAGTGAGACAGGGCCCTACGAGCAGTACTTC. Translating it yields CAWSETGPYEQYF.

The V call is TRBV9, the J call TRBJ1-4; TRBD1 aligns across 9 bases. This CDR3 contains 15 residues. The J segment lost 7 bases and the V segment lost 2 bases, leaving 6 bases of the junction unmatched. CDR1 and CDR2 (germline): SGDLS, YYNGEE. The CDR3 sequence is CASSVGTGHAEKLFF. CDR3 DNA sequence: TGTGCCAGCAGCGTCGGGACAGGGCACGCTGAAAAACTGTTTTTT.

This clone was picked up a small number of times. This chain uses TRBV29-1 with TRBJ1-3; 7 nucleotides agree with TRBD1. Germline V CDR1 and CDR2: SQVTM, ANQGSEA. This CDR3 has 11 residues. J gave up 7 bases and V 4 bases, and 1 base lay outside the gene matches. CDR3 coding DNA: TGCAGCGTTGTCAGGGGGAACACCATATATTTT. Its protein product is CSVVRGNTIYF. Together with reference TRBV29-1 and TRBJ1-3, the CDR3 gives the full variable domain: SAVISQKPSRDICQRGTSLTIQCQVDSQVTMMFWYRQQPGQSLTLIATANQGSEATYESGFVIDKFPISRPNLTFSTLTVSNMSPEDSSIYLCSVVRGNTIYFGEGSWLTVV.

V is TRBV27 and J is TRBJ2-1; 7 bases line up with TRBD1. Germline trimming cut 5 bases from V and 4 bases from J; bases unmatched to any gene: 5. CDR1 and CDR2 from the germline V gene are MNHEY and SMNVEV (reference sequence). This CDR3 is 14 amino acids long. As DNA, the CDR3 is TGTGCCAGCAGTCCCGGGACAGTATACAATGAGCAGTTCTTC. It specifies CASSPGTVYNEQFF.

This sequence joins TRBV7-9 and TRBJ1-1; no clear D. V lost 5 bases and J lost 3, with 7 bases in between. This CDR3 comprises 12 residues. CDR1 is SEHNR, CDR2 FQNEAQ, per germline (reference sequence). Here the CDR3 DNA reads TGTGCCAGCAGCCAAGCTTACACTGAAGCTTTCTTT. Protein: CASSQAYTEAFF. The variable domain in full, completed from reference TRBV7-9 and TRBJ1-1, reads DTGVSQNPRHKITKRGQNVTFRCDPISEHNRLYWYRQTLGQGPEFLTYFQNEAQLEKSRLLSDRFSAERPKGSFSTLEIQRTEQGDSAMYLCASSQAYTEAFFGQGTRLTVV.

The V and J genes are TRBV10-1 and TRBJ2-3; 10 nucleotides line up with TRBD2. V was clipped by 3 bases and J by 3 bases; unmatched bases: 3. The CDR3 length is 15 residues. CDR1 is WNHNN, CDR2 SYGVQD, per germline (reference sequence). CDR3 in DNA: TGCGCCAGCAGTGACGGACTAGCGGCAACAGATACGCAGTATTTT. It is translated as CASSDGLAATDTQYF.

DNA of the CDR3: TGTGCCATCAGGCCAGGACAGGGGGCCAGCAATCAGCCCCAGCATTTT. Its protein product is CAIRPGQGASNQPQHF. The rearrangement links TRBV10-3 to TRBJ1-5; 11 bases agree with TRBD1. Unmatched junction bases numbered 5, after V lost 6 bases and J lost 1 base. Looked up from germline, CDR1 is ENHRY and CDR2 is SYGVKD. There are 16 residues in the CDR3.

This clone was detected a few times. The chain uses TRBV4-1 and TRBJ2-5; no firm D call. V gave up 4 bases and J gave up 7 bases, with 16 bases separating them. Germline loops: CDR1 MGHRA, CDR2 YSYEKL. The CDR3 covers 14 residues. The CDR3 sequence: CASSPRPTGGTQYF. The CDR3 DNA reads TGCGCCAGCAGCCCAAGACCGACGGGTGGGACCCAGTACTTC.

The J gene is TRBJ2-5, the V gene TRBV5-1, with D perhaps matching TRBD2 (5 bases). Trimming left V 0 bases short and J 9 bases short, with 18 bases between. The CDR3 loop spans 15 amino acids. Germline V gene lookup returns CDR1 SGHRS and CDR2 YFSETQ. This CDR3 reads CASSLDWERNKAQYF. The DNA of the CDR3 is TGCGCCAGCAGCTTGGATTGGGAGCGAAACAAGGCCCAGTACTTC.

The chain carries TRBV2 and TRBJ1-5; tentative D call: TRBD1 (6 bases). This CDR3 comprises 14 residues. Germline CDR1 SNHLY, CDR2 FYNNEI. V was shortened by 5 bases and J by 1 base, with 9 bases between the two germline ends. The chain's CDR3 is CASSRGQSNQPQHF. The CDR3 nucleotides read TGTGCCAGCAGTCGAGGACAGAGCAATCAGCCCCAGCATTTT. The full variable domain, in which reference TRBV2 and TRBJ1-5 provide the parts outside the CDR3, is EPEVTQTPSHQVTQMGQEVILRCVPISNHLYFYWYRQILGQKVEFLVSFYNNEISEKSEIFDDQFSVERPDGSNFTLKIRSTKLEDSAMYFCASSRGQSNQPQHFGDGTRLSIL.

This clone turned up a few times. This chain joins TRBV7-2 and TRBJ2-7; 7 bases are shared with TRBD1. V was clipped by 2 bases and J by 2 bases; unmatched bases: 6. The V gene's germline CDR1 is SGHTA and CDR2 FQGNSA. This CDR3 has 15 amino acids. In DNA form, the CDR3 reads TGTGCCAGCAGCTTAACCGGGACAGTAACCTACGAGCAGTACTTC. It encodes CASSLTGTVTYEQYF.

The chain has TRBV5-1 and TRBJ1-3, with unresolved D. The CDR3 has 16 amino acids. V was shortened by 2 bases and J by 0 bases, with 12 bases between the two germline ends. The germline V gene encodes CDR1 SGHRS and CDR2 YFSETQ. DNA for the CDR3: TGCGCCAGCAGCTTCGTCGGGGATAACTCTGGAAACACCATATATTTT. Its protein product is CASSFVGDNSGNTIYF.

A few counts support this clone. DNA of the CDR3: TGTGCCAGCATTGCAAGACAGCTGAACTACAATGAGCAGTTCTTC. It codes for CASIARQLNYNEQFF. The rearrangement uses TRBV6-5 and TRBJ2-1; D perhaps matches TRBD1 (5 bases). Trimming took off 7 bases at V and 3 bases at J, with 16 bases between the two ends. Germline V CDR1 and CDR2: MNHEY, SVGAGI. The CDR3 spans 15 residues.

The genes are TRBV6-1 and TRBJ2-7, with D maybe TRBD2 (7 bases). Trimming took off 3 bases at V and 4 bases at J, with 13 bases between the two ends. The CDR3 contains 14 residues. Per germline, CDR1 MNHNS and CDR2 SASEGT. CDR3 coding DNA: TGTGCCAGCAGTGAGGATGGGGGGGCGTACGAGCAGTACTTC. Translation gives CASSEDGGAYEQYF.

The gene calls are TRBV2 and TRBJ1-2; possibly TRBD1 for D (5 bases). Germline V lookup: CDR1 SNHLY, CDR2 FYNNEI. V lost 4 bases, J lost 7 bases, and 16 bases lay in between. The CDR3 runs to 14 residues. The CDR3 is CASSVRGSGGGYTF. CDR3 nucleotide sequence: TGTGCCAGCAGTGTAAGGGGTTCGGGAGGTGGCTACACCTTC.

The chain carries TRBV9 and TRBJ2-6; 9 bases agree with TRBD1. V was clipped by 3 bases and J by 4 bases; unmatched bases: 8. The CDR3 is 17 residues long. Per the germline V gene, CDR1 is SGDLS and CDR2 is YYNGEE. The CDR3 is CASSGIQGALGANVLTF. DNA for the CDR3: TGTGCCAGCAGCGGAATACAGGGGGCGCTGGGGGCCAACGTCCTGACTTTC.

The gene calls are TRBV19 and TRBJ1-5, with 8 bases lining up with TRBD1. V was pared by 6 bases and J by 6 bases, with 13 bases of the junction left unmatched. Germline CDR1 LNHDA, CDR2 SQIVND (reference sequence). This CDR3 contains 16 residues. CDR3 DNA sequence: TGTGCCAGTAGGCAGGACAGGGACGGCTTGGGTCAGCCCCAGCATTTT. It specifies CASRQDRDGLGQPQHF.

This clone was detected only a few times. The chain has TRBV6-5 and TRBJ1-5; D is unresolved. CDR1 MNHEY and CDR2 SVGAGI come from the germline V gene. V was cut by 4 bases and J by 1 base, with 11 bases left in between. This CDR3 contains 15 residues. CDR3 residues: CASSLGAESNQPQHF. CDR3 in DNA: TGTGCCAGCAGTTTGGGCGCCGAGAGCAATCAGCCCCAGCATTTT.

This rearrangement joins TRBV2 to TRBJ1-2; 7 bases line up with TRBD1. Looked up from germline, CDR1 is SNHLY and CDR2 is FYNNEI. The CDR3 is 14 amino acids. V was clipped by 1 base and J by 4 bases; unmatched bases: 3. The DNA for the CDR3 is TGTGCCAGCAGTGAAGGGACAGGATTCTATGGCTACACCTTC. Protein sequence: CASSEGTGFYGYTF.

This clone was counted between two and nine times. This chain joins TRBV5-1 and TRBJ2-3, with TRBD2 matching 9 bases. Trimming removed 0 bases from V and 4 bases from J; junction bases left unmatched: 6. This CDR3 has 16 residues. The germline V gene encodes CDR1 SGHRS and CDR2 YFSETQ. The CDR3 DNA sequence: TGCGCCAGCAGCTTGGGCCTAGCGGGAACCGCAGATACGCAGTATTTT. It encodes CASSLGLAGTADTQYF. The variable domain in full, completed from reference TRBV5-1 and TRBJ2-3, reads KAGVTQTPRYLIKTRGQQVTLSCSPISGHRSVSWYQQTPGQGLQFLFEYFSETQRNKGNFPGRFSGRQFSNSRSEMNVSTLELGDSALYLCASSLGLAGTADTQYFGPGTRLTVL.

This clone was recorded a few times. This chain joins TRBV28 and TRBJ1-1; D not certain. The CDR3 is made up of 14 amino acids. CDR1 and CDR2 (germline): MDHEN, SYDVKM. V lost 6 bases and J 1 base, leaving 12 bases between the germline ends. The CDR3 DNA is TGTGCCAGCAGCCCCCCGAACAAGAACACTGAAGCTTTCTTT. It specifies CASSPPNKNTEAFF.

The chain combines TRBV10-1 with TRBJ1-1; D is unresolved. The CDR3 is 13 amino acids. Germline CDR1 and CDR2: WNHNN and SYGVQD (reference sequence). V gave up 6 bases and J gave up 5 bases, with 13 bases separating them. The CDR3, as DNA: TGCGCCAGCAGGGCGGGCGGGGAGACTGAAGCTTTCTTT. This codes for CASRAGGETEAFF.

The chain joins TRBV29-1 to TRBJ1-1; unclear D gene. The V end was cut by 7 bases, the J end by 1 base, with 10 bases between. There are 12 residues in the CDR3. Germline V gene lookup returns CDR1 SQVTM and CDR2 ANQGSEA. The CDR3 sequence is CSASRANTEAFF. CDR3 nucleotide sequence: TGCAGCGCCTCACGAGCGAACACTGAAGCTTTCTTT.

The chain carries TRBV2 and TRBJ2-1; 9 nucleotides match TRBD2. V dropped 6 bases and J dropped 6; count of bases not matched to a gene: 6. The V gene's germline CDR1 is SNHLY and CDR2 FYNNEI. The CDR3 sequence is 14 residues long. CDR3 protein: CASRGTSGPNEQFF. The CDR3 bases are TGTGCCAGCAGAGGAACTAGCGGGCCCAATGAGCAGTTCTTC.

The table lists this clone with a few counts. This rearrangement joins TRBV29-1 to TRBJ2-7, with D possibly TRBD2 on 6 matching bases. Germline values: CDR1 SQVTM, CDR2 ANQGSEA. The germline V and J ends were trimmed by 3 bases and 3 bases, with 9 bases remaining between them. The CDR3 length is 12 residues. The CDR3 is CSVDGEDYEQYF. The CDR3 coding sequence is TGCAGCGTTGATGGGGAGGACTACGAGCAGTACTTC.

This clone has a handful of counts. The V and J genes are TRBV7-9 and TRBJ1-1; weak D call: TRBD1 (5 bases). Germline CDR1 reads SEHNR; CDR2 reads FQNEAQ (reference sequence). Trimming took 6 bases from V and 1 from J, leaving 15 bases between them. This CDR3 spans 15 amino acids. In DNA, the CDR3 is TGTGCCAGCAGACAACTCGGGGGTGGGAACACTGAAGCTTTCTTT. Translated: CASRQLGGGNTEAFF.